This T cell receptor beta chain was captured by sequencing in a study of T-cell reconstitution after alpha-beta-depleted transplantation in children. This clonotype was picked up a small number of times. Preparation of the TCRbeta library used unique molecular identifiers. TCRdb reprocessed the PCR reads via MiXCR and lists one record per CDR3 protein. The sample contains a few hundred thousand distinct CDR3 sequences, around 15% of which appear only once. The CDR3 extends over 14 amino acids. Per the germline V gene, CDR1 is LNHDA and CDR2 is SQIVND (reference sequence). Trimming took 3 bases from V and 1 from J, leaving 10 bases between them.

The specimen was PBMCs, mostly from graft donor cells, collected 360 days after TCRalphabeta/CD19-depleted stem cell transplant. The receptor was derived from a boy under two years old who had a stem cell transplant for Wiskott-Aldrich syndrome, so the T cells may come from the graft donor. J is TRBJ2-7 and V is TRBV19; TRBD2 is a possible D gene (6 bases). The CDR3 here is CASSMGGTSYEQYF. CDR3 in DNA: TGTGCCAGTAGTATGGGGGGAACGTCCTACGAGCAGTACTTC.